This T cell receptor (beta chain) stems from a study of blood T cell repertoires in COVID-19. How the authors handled the data: The assay estimated nucleated cells by amplifying reference gene primers. Clones were read by immunoSEQ multiplex PCR, and TCRdb kept only the in-frame ones, dropping some. That table supplies the V and J calls and clone size; D and trimming were determined from the DNA. Among 130,000 to 150,000 clones listed, around 80% were seen once. This clone was seen more than once but under ten times. A read error may account for a junction end that differs from germline. The sample was peripheral blood. The sequence was collected from a man in his fifties or sixties with active or convalescent COVID-19.

CDR3 residues: CASSQDVARTRLF. Written as DNA, the CDR3 is TGTGCCAGCAGCCAAGATGTTGCACGGACACGGCTTTTT. This chain links TRBV4-2 with TRBJ1-4; TRBD1 might be the D (5 bases). The length of the CDR3 is 13 residues. Germline V gives CDR1 LGHNA, CDR2 YNFKEQ.